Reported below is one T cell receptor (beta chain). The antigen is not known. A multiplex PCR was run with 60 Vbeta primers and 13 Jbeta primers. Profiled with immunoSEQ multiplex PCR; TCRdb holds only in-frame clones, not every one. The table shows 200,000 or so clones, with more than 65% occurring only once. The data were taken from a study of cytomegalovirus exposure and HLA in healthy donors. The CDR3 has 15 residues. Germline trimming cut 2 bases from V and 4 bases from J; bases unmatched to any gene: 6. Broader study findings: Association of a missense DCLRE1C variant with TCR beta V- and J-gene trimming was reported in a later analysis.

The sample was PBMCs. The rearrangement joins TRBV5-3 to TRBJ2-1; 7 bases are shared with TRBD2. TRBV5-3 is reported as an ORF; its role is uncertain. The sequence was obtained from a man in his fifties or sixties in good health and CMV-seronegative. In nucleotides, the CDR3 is TGTGCCAGAAGCTTCCCCGCGGGAGAGTACAATGAGCAGTTCTTC. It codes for CARSFPAGEYNEQFF.